These T cell receptor beta chains were read from a single sample in a study of identical twins. TCRdb analysed the 5' RACE reads with MiXCR anew, one entry per CDR3 protein. The sample shows about 570,000 distinct CDR3 sequences, just under 10% of them seen only once. The same specimen was also included in a second study, on yellow fever vaccine responses in identical twins.

Sequences were obtained from PBMCs. These receptors were taken from a woman aged 18-35 years in good health. Each CDR3 is given without its conserved first and last residue. Each record gives: D gene, J gene, V gene, CDR3 protein. D genes are given only for firm matches.

.,TRBJ2-7,TRBV6-4,ASSDSEAILETRYEQY
.,TRBJ2-7,TRBV6-5,ASSYSRGREEQY
TRBD2,TRBJ2-1,TRBV7-8,ASSLPTSGRYNEQF
TRBD1,TRBJ2-7,TRBV18,ASSPGQGEAYEQY
.,TRBJ2-1,TRBV29-1,SVQDDSLNEQF
TRBD2,TRBJ2-1,TRBV7-9,ASSDVGLGDINNEQF
TRBD2,TRBJ2-7,TRBV25-1,ASSLLTSGEQY
.,TRBJ2-5,TRBV7-2,ASSLGLLRGGTQY
TRBD2,TRBJ2-7,TRBV29-1,SVSGGTYEQY
TRBD2,TRBJ2-3,TRBV5-1,ASSPGLARDTQY
TRBD2,TRBJ2-3,TRBV3-1,ASSYIAGISTDTQY
TRBD2,TRBJ2-1,TRBV29-1,SALRAGGLYNEQF
TRBD2,TRBJ2-7,TRBV20-1,SARVSGRVQQY
.,TRBJ2-3,TRBV11-3,ASSFRPDSGTQY
.,TRBJ1-1,TRBV2,ASSEGNRADTEAF
.,TRBJ2-1,TRBV5-6,ASSLGQGIHNEQF
.,TRBJ2-2,TRBV12-3/TRBV12-4,ASSFSGNTRELF
TRBD2,TRBJ2-3,TRBV5-1,ASSPEGSGGYTDTQY
TRBD1,TRBJ2-1,TRBV4-2,ASSHPLGQASQF
.,TRBJ1-1,TRBV7-2,ASSSRDGEAF
TRBD2,TRBJ2-7,TRBV9,ASSVEGSGAEQY
TRBD2,TRBJ2-6,TRBV28,ASSLLRGTGANVLT
.,TRBJ1-4,TRBV15,ATSGDGPPVLF